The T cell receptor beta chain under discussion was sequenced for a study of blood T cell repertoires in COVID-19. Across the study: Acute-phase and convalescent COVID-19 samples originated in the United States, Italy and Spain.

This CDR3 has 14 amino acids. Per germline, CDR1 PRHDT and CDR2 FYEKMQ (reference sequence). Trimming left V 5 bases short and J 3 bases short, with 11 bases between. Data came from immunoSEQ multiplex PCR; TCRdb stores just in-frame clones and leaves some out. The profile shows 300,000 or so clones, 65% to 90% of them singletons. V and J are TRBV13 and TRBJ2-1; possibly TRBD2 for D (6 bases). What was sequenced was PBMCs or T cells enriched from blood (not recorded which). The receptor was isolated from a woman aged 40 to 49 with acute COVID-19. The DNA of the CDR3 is TGTGCCAGCAGCCCGACGACTAGCTACAATGAGCAGTTCTTC. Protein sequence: CASSPTTSYNEQFF.